The present T cell receptor (beta chain) was sequenced within a study of technical replicates of blood from several donors. Libraries were prepared by immunoSEQ multiplex PCR; TCRdb keeps only in-frame clonotypes and omits some of them. The sample lists about 82,000 clones, nearly 96% occurring once. The junction had 3 bases not matched to a gene; V was cut back by 5 bases and J by 6 bases. The CDR3 has 12 amino acids. From germline, CDR1 is SGHAT and CDR2 FQNNGV. This sequence originates from a human donor in good health. The chain recombines TRBV11-2 with TRBJ1-2, with 7 bases identical to TRBD1. The material sequenced was T cells isolated from PBMCs. The CDR3 DNA is TGTGCCAGCAGCGAGGGACAGAATGGCTACACCTTC. Encoded protein: CASSEGQNGYTF.